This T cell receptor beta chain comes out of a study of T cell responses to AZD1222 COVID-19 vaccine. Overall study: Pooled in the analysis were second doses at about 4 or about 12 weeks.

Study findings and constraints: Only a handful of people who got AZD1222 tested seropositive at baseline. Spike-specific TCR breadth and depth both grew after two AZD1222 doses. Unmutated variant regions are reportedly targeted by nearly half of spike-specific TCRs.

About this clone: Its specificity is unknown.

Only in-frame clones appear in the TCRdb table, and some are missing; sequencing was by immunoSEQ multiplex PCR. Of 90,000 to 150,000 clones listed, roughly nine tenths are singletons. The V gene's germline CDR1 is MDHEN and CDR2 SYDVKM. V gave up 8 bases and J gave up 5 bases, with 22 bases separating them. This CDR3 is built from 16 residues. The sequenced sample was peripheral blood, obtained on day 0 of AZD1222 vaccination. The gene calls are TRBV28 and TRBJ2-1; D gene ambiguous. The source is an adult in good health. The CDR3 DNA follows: TGTGCCAGCTCCCGACCGGGCCTCCAAAAAGACAATGAGCAGTTCTTC. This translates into CASSRPGLQKDNEQFF. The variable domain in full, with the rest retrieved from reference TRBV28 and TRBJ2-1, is DVKVTQSSRYLVKRTGEKVFLECVQDMDHENMFWYRQDPGLGLRLIYFSYDVKMKEKGDIPEGYSVSREKKERFSLILESASTNQTSMYLCASSRPGLQKDNEQFFGPGTRLTVL.